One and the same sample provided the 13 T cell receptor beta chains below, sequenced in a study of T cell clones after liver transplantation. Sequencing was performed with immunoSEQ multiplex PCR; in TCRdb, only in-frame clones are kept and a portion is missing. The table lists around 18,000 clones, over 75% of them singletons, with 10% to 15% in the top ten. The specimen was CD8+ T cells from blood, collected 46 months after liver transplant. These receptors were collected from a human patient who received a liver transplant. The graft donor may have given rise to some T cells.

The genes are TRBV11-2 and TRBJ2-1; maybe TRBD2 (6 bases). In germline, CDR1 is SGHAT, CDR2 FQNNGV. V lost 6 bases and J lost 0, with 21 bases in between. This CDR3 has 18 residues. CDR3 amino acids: CASRALPIAAYSYNEQFF. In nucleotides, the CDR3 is TGTGCCAGCAGAGCCCTTCCCATAGCGGCATACTCCTACAATGAGCAGTTCTTC.

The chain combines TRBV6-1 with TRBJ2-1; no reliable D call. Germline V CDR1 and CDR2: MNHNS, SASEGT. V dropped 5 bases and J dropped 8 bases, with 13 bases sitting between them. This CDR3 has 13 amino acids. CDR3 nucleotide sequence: TGTGCCAGCAGTTTGGGATGGTCTTATGAGCAGTTCTTC. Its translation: CASSLGWSYEQFF.

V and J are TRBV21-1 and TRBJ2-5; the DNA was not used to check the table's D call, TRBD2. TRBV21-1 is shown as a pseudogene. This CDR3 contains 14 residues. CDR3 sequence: CASSQVLAGETQYF. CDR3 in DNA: TGTGCCAGCAGCCAAGTCCTAGCGGGGGAGACCCAGTACTTC.

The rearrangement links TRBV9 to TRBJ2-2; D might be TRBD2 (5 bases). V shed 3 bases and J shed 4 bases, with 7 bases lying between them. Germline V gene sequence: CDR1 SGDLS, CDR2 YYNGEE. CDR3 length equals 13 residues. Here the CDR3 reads CASSAGLTGELFF. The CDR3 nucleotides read TGTGCCAGCAGCGCAGGACTCACCGGGGAGCTGTTTTTT.

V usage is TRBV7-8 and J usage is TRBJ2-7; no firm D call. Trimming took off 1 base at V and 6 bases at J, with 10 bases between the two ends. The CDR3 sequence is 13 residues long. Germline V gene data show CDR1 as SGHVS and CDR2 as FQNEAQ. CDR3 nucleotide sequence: TGTGCCAGCAGCTTAGAGTTAACCTCCGAGCAGTACTTC. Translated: CASSLELTSEQYF.

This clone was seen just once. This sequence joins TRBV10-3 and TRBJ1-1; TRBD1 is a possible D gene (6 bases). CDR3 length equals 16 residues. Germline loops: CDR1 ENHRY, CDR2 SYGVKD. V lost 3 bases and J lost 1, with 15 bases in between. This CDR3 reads CAISEIWGTTNTEAFF. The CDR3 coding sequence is TGTGCCATCAGTGAAATTTGGGGGACAACGAACACTGAAGCTTTCTTT.

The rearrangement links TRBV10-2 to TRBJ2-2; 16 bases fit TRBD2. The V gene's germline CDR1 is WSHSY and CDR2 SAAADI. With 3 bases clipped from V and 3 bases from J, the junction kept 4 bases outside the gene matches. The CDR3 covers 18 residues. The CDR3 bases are TGCGCCAGCAGTGATTGGGGACTAGCGGGAGGGGACACCGGGGAGCTGTTTTTT. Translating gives CASSDWGLAGGDTGELFF.

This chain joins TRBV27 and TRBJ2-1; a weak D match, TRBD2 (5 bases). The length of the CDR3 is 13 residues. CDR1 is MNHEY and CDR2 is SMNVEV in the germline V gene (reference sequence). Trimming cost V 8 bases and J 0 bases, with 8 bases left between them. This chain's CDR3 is CASGTSSYNEQFF. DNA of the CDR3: TGTGCCAGCGGCACTAGCTCCTACAATGAGCAGTTCTTC.

The CDR3 sequence: CASSASAGNTIYF. CDR3 sequence (DNA): TGTGCCAGCAGTGCCTCGGCTGGAAACACCATATATTTT. This chain connects TRBV25-1 to TRBJ1-3; no clear D gene. The germline CDR1 and CDR2 sequences are MGHDK and SYGVNS. The length of the CDR3 is 13 residues. The V gene lost 4 bases and the J gene lost 2 bases, with 6 bases spanning the gap. Full variable domain (rest looked up from reference TRBV25-1 and TRBJ1-3): EADIYQTPRYLVIGTGKKITLECSQTMGHDKMYWYQQDPGMELHLIHYSYGVNSTEKGDLSSESTVSRIRTEHFPLTLESARPSHTSQYLCASSASAGNTIYFGEGSWLTVV.

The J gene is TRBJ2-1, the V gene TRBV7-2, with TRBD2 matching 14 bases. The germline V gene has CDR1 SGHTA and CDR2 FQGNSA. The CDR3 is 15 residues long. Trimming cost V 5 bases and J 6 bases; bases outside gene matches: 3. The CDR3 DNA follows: TGTGCCAGCAGCGGGACTAGCGGGAGCCCCAATGAGCAGTTCTTC. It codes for CASSGTSGSPNEQFF.

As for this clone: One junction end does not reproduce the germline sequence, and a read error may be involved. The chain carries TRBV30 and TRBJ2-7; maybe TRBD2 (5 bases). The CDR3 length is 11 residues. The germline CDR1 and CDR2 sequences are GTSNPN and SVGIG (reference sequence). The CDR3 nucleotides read TGTGCCTGGAAGCCCGGGCCTAGCTTCCACTTC. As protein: CAWKPGPSFHF.

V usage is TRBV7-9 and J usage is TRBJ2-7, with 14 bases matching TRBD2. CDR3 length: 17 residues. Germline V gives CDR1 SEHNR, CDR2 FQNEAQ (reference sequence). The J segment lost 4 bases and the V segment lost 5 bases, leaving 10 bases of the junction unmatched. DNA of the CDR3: TGTGCCAGCAGCCCAGGGACTAGCGGGAGCAGAGGTTACGAGCAGTACTTC. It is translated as CASSPGTSGSRGYEQYF.

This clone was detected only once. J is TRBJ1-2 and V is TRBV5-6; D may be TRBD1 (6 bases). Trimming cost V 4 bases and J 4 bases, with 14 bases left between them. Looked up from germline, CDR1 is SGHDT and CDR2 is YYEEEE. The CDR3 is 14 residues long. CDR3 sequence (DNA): TGTGCCAGCAGCCCGCCGACAGGAGTCTATGGCTACACCTTC. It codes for CASSPPTGVYGYTF.